This T cell receptor (beta chain) was retrieved from a study of T cell responses to AZD1222 COVID-19 vaccine. As for the study in general: Second-dose intervals near 4 or 12 weeks were combined.

Only in-frame clones appear in the TCRdb table, and some are missing; sequencing was by immunoSEQ multiplex PCR. The top ten hold about 7.7% of the sample, which has more than 70,000 clones, 80% to 90% seen once. CDR3 size: 16 residues. Germline lookup yields CDR1 SGHTS and CDR2 YDEGEE. Trimming stripped 4 bases from V and 7 bases from J, with 20 bases between. Study outcomes and limitations: Along spike, vaccine-associated CD4 TCRs were found throughout, with dominance at 160-218 and 743-854. Possibly, clonal diversity was underestimated; donors were largely white British and included more females. Elevations in Spike-specific TCR breadth and depth followed administration of two AZD1222 doses.

About this clone: Its antigen remains unknown.

The TCR originated in an adult in good health. The chain combines TRBV5-8 with TRBJ2-2, with D possibly matching TRBD2 (5 bases). Specimen: peripheral blood, collected on day 0 of AZD1222 vaccination. CDR3 protein: CASSPSTGLGSGELFF. The CDR3, as DNA: TGTGCCAGCAGCCCCTCGACGGGCCTTGGGAGCGGGGAGCTGTTTTTT.